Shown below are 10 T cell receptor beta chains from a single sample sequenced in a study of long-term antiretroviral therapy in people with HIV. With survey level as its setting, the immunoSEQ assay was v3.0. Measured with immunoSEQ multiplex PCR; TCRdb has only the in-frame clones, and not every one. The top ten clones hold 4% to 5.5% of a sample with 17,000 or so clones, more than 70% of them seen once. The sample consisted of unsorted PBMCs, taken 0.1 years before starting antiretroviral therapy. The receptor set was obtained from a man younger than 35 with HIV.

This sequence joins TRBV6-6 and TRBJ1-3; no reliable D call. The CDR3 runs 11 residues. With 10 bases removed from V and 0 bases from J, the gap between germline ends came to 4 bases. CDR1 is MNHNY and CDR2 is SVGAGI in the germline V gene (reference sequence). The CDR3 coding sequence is TGTGCCACCCTCTCTGGAAACACCATATATTTT. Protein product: CATLSGNTIYF.

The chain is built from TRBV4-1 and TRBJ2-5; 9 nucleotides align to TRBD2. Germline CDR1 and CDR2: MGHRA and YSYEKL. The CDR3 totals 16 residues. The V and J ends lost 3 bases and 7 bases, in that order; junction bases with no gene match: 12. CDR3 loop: CASSHLSGGLSGTQYF. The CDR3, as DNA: TGCGCCAGCAGCCACCTGAGCGGGGGGCTTTCGGGGACCCAGTACTTC.

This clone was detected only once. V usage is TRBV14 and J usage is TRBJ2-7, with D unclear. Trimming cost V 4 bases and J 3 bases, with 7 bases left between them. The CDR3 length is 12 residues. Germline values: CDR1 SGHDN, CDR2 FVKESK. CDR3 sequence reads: CASSRLNYEQYF. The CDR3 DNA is TGTGCCAGCAGCCGCCTGAACTACGAGCAGTACTTC.

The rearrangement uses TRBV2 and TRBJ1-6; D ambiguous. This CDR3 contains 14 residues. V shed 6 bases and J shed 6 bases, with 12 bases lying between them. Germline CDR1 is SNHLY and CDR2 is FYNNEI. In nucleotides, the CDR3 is TGTGCCAGCAGGGACCTCCCAGTTAATTCACCCCTCCACTTT. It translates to CASRDLPVNSPLHF. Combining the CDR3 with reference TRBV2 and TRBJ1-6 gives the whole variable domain EPEVTQTPSHQVTQMGQEVILRCVPISNHLYFYWYRQILGQKVEFLVSFYNNEISEKSEIFDDQFSVERPDGSNFTLKIRSTKLEDSAMYFCASRDLPVNSPLHFGNGTRLTVT.

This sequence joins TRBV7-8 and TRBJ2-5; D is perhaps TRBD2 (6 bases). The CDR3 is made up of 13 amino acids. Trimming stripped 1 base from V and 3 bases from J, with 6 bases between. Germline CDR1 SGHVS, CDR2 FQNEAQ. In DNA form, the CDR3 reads TGTGCCAGCAGCTTAGGGGGGGAAGAGACCCAGTACTTC. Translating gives CASSLGGEETQYF. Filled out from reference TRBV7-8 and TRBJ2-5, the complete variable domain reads GAGVSQSPRYKVAKRGQDVALRCDPISGHVSLFWYQQALGQGPEFLTYFQNEAQLDKSGLPSDRFFAERPEGSVSTLKIQRTQQEDSAVYLCASSLGGEETQYFGPGTRLLVL.

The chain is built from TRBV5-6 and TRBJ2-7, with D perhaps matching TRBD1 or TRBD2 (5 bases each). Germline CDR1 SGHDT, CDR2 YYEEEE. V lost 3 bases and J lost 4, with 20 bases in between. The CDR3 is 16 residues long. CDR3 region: CASSSTGTSRSYEQYF. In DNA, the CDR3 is TGTGCCAGCAGCTCAACCGGGACCTCCCGATCGTACGAGCAGTACTTC.

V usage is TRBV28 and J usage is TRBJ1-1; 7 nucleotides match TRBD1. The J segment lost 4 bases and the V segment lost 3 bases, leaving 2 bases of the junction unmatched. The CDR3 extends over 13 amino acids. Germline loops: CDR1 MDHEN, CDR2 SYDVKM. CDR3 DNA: TGTGCCAGCAGTTTCAGGGGGGGCACTGAAGCTTTCTTT. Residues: CASSFRGGTEAFF.

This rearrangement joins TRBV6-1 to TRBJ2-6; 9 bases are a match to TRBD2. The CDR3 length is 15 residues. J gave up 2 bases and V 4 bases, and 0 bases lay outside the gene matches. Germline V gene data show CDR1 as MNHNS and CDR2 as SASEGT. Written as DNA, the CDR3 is TGTGCCAGCAGTGCTAGCGGGACTGGGGCCAACGTCCTGACTTTC. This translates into CASSASGTGANVLTF.

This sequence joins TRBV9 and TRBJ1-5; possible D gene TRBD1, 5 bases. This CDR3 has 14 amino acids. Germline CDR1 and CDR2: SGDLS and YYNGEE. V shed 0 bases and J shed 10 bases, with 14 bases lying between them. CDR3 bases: TGTGCCAGCAGCGTAGCCGGGGAGGGACGACCCCAGCATTTT. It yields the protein CASSVAGEGRPQHF.

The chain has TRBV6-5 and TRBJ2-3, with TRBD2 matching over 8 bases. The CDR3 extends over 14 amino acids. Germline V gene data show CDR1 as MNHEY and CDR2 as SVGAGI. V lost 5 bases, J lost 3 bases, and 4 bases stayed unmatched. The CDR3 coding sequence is TGTGCCAGCAGTATGCGGGGGGTAACAGATACGCAGTATTTT. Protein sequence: CASSMRGVTDTQYF.